This T cell receptor beta chain was observed in a study of cytomegalovirus exposure and HLA in healthy donors. 13 Jbeta primers and 60 Vbeta primers were used for the PCR. Using immunoSEQ multiplex PCR, the repertoire was profiled, and TCRdb retains in-frame clones only, with some absent. The sample carries about 130,000 clones, around 74% recorded once. For this clone: No antigen is known for it.

From germline, CDR1 is SGHTA and CDR2 FQGNSA. CDR3 length: 16 residues. The V gene end was trimmed by 5 bases and the J gene end by 7 bases; junction bases not matched to a gene: 13. Findings of the study overall: Within an earlier analysis, most TCR beta V segments proved productive either about 90% or about 30% of the time. As a later analysis showed, several of the most significant clusters appeared to be linked to common viral pathogens.

The receptor's source is a man aged 25-40 years in good health and CMV-seronegative. The chain joins TRBV7-2 to TRBJ2-7, with 11 bases identical to TRBD2. Sequenced: PBMCs. The CDR3 bases are TGTGCCAGCAGCCGTTGGGTTAGCGGGAGGGCCGGGGAGCAGTACTTC. Its protein is CASSRWVSGRAGEQYF.